This section outlines one T cell receptor beta chain sequence together with its context. Its antigen remains unknown. TCRdb's table, derived via immunoSEQ multiplex PCR, lists solely in-frame clones and lacks some. The repertoire consists of 60,000 or so clones, with over 70% occurring once and the leading ten covering almost 4.5%. The record originates from a study of PD-L1 blockade in urothelial cancer. Findings and limits, study-wide: Durable-benefit patients expanded tumor-associated blood clones more at 3 weeks.

V was shortened by 2 bases and J by 7 bases, with 9 bases between the two germline ends. CDR3 length equals 13 residues. Germline CDR1 reads SGHTA; CDR2 reads FQGNSA. The chain carries TRBV7-2 and TRBJ1-5; unclear D gene. Sequenced material: PBMCs, taken around atezolizumab (anti-PD-L1) treatment. This receptor was taken from a man between 65 and 85 years old with urothelial cancer. CDR3 bases: TGTGCCAGCAGCTTACAGGTAACACAGCCCCAGCATTTT. Translating gives CASSLQVTQPQHF.